These 25 T cell receptor beta chains share one sample of origin, sequenced in a study of blood T cell repertoires in COVID-19. Sequenced by immunoSEQ multiplex PCR; TCRdb stores in-frame clones only, minus some. The data contain over 70,000 clones, around 85% of them singletons. The sample comprised peripheral blood. These receptor sequences come from a man older than 75 with acute or convalescent COVID-19.

This chain connects TRBV6-2 or TRBV6-3 to TRBJ2-7, with 8 bases identical to TRBD2. The trim removed 2 bases at V and 4 bases at J, leaving 7 bases unmatched. In germline, CDR1 is MNHEY, CDR2 SVGEGT. The CDR3 runs 15 residues. The CDR3 DNA is TGTGCCAGCAGTTACGGGGTAGCGGGGACTTACGAGCAGTACTTC. This translates into CASSYGVAGTYEQYF.

The chain is built from TRBV20-1 and TRBJ2-1; 12 bases match TRBD2. The CDR3 loop spans 21 amino acids. Germline values: CDR1 DFQATT, CDR2 SNEGSKA (reference sequence). Unmatched junction bases numbered 23, after V lost 3 bases and J lost 5 bases. This CDR3 reads CSASYLAGGQGGVTLNNEQFF. CDR3 nucleotides: TGCAGTGCTAGTTACCTAGCGGGAGGGCAAGGTGGAGTAACCCTGAACAATGAGCAGTTCTTC.

The chain employs TRBV27 and TRBJ2-3; D gene ambiguous. Trimming took off 1 base at V and 2 bases at J, with 7 bases between the two ends. Germline CDR1 reads MNHEY; CDR2 reads SMNVEV (reference sequence). The CDR3 is 14 residues long. The CDR3 loop reads CASSLFFLTDTQYF. In nucleotides, the CDR3 is TGTGCCAGCAGTTTATTTTTCCTCACAGATACGCAGTATTTT.

The genes are TRBV6-5 and TRBJ2-7; maybe TRBD1 (5 bases). Trimming took off 6 bases at V and 6 bases at J, with 18 bases between the two ends. Per germline, CDR1 MNHEY and CDR2 SVGAGI. This CDR3 has 14 amino acids. The CDR3 loop is CASSGQKRRGEQYF. The CDR3 DNA is TGTGCCAGCAGCGGACAAAAAAGAAGGGGCGAGCAGTACTTC.

The chain carries TRBV5-1 and TRBJ2-3, with 12 nucleotides matching TRBD2. Germline CDR1 is SGHRS and CDR2 is YFSETQ. Trimming took 3 bases from V and 5 from J; bases not matched to a gene: 4. The CDR3 consists of 15 residues. The CDR3 reads CASSSSGGAGDTQYF. DNA for the CDR3: TGCGCCAGCAGCTCTAGCGGGGGGGCGGGAGATACGCAGTATTTT.

V is TRBV28 and J is TRBJ2-7; the D gene is possibly TRBD1 (6 bases). The germline CDR1 and CDR2 sequences are MDHEN and SYDVKM. The V gene lost 6 bases and the J gene lost 0 bases, with 15 bases spanning the gap. The CDR3 spans 15 residues. The CDR3 protein is CASSLRQGSSYEQYF. The CDR3 DNA sequence: TGTGCCAGCAGCTTAAGGCAGGGGAGCTCCTACGAGCAGTACTTC.

The V gene is TRBV7-2, the J gene TRBJ1-1; TRBD1 agrees at 8 bases. Trimming at V came to 5 bases and at J to 4 bases, leaving 6 bases not matched to a gene. The CDR3 sequence is 14 residues long. Germline V gene data show CDR1 as SGHTA and CDR2 as FQGNSA. CDR3 in DNA: TGTGCCAGCAGCCACCGGGACAGGATCACTGAAGCTTTCTTT. Residues: CASSHRDRITEAFF.

V is TRBV5-1 and J is TRBJ2-2; D gene ambiguous. Trimming cost V 0 bases and J 7 bases, with 7 bases left between them. This CDR3 is built from 13 residues. From germline, CDR1 is SGHRS and CDR2 YFSETQ. The CDR3 sequence is CASSLVSGGELFF. CDR3 in DNA: TGCGCCAGCAGCTTGGTGTCGGGCGGGGAGCTGTTTTTT.

CDR3 DNA: TGTGCCAGCAGTTACGGGGGACACAAGAACACTGAAGCTTTCTTT. Protein product: CASSYGGHKNTEAFF. The chain is built from TRBV6-2 or TRBV6-3 and TRBJ1-1, with D perhaps TRBD1 (6 bases). V was clipped by 2 bases and J by 1 base, with 11 bases between them. This CDR3 is 15 amino acids long. Germline loops: CDR1 MNHEY, CDR2 SVGEGT.

The sample holds a few counts of this clone. This rearrangement joins TRBV11-2 to TRBJ2-3, with 7 bases aligning to TRBD1. Germline V CDR1 and CDR2: SGHAT, FQNNGV. This CDR3 comprises 16 residues. Germline trimming cut 4 bases from V and 4 bases from J; bases unmatched to any gene: 11. The CDR3 spells CASSSNYRQGSDTQYF. The CDR3 DNA follows: TGTGCCAGCAGCTCAAACTACCGACAGGGCTCAGATACGCAGTATTTT.

V is TRBV7-8 and J is TRBJ2-5, with D possibly TRBD1 on 6 matching bases. The germline V gene encodes CDR1 SGHVS and CDR2 FQNEAQ. V lost 5 bases to trimming and J lost 2 bases, with 9 bases between them. The CDR3 contains 13 residues. This chain's CDR3 is CASSHGQQETQYF. CDR3 sequence (DNA): TGTGCCAGCAGCCACGGACAGCAAGAGACCCAGTACTTC.

The chain is built from TRBV5-5 and TRBJ1-4, with 7 bases identical to TRBD1. Trimming took 4 bases from V and 1 from J; bases not matched to a gene: 7. The germline V gene encodes CDR1 SGHKS and CDR2 YYEKEE (reference sequence). The CDR3 is 16 amino acids. The CDR3 reads CASSGRDRVTNEKLFF. CDR3 DNA sequence: TGTGCCAGCAGCGGACGCGACAGGGTAACTAATGAAAAACTGTTTTTT. Based on the CDR3 plus reference TRBV5-5 and TRBJ1-4, the full variable domain is DAGVTQSPTHLIKTRGQQVTLRCSPISGHKSVSWYQQVLGQGPQFIFQYYEKEERGRGNFPDRFSARQFPNYSSELNVNALLLGDSALYLCASSGRDRVTNEKLFFGSGTQLSVL.

The J gene is TRBJ2-1, the V gene TRBV29-1; the D gene is possibly TRBD2 (5 bases). The CDR3 is made up of 11 amino acids. The V end was cut by 7 bases, the J end by 10 bases, with 14 bases between. CDR1 SQVTM and CDR2 ANQGSEA come from the germline V gene. This CDR3 reads CSADRGNEQFF. CDR3 nucleotide sequence: TGCAGCGCCGACCGGGGTAACGAGCAGTTCTTC.

The count of this clone is one. This rearrangement joins TRBV4-3 to TRBJ1-5; 7 bases agree with TRBD1. J lost 10 bases, V lost 1 base, and 16 bases had no gene match. Germline V gene sequence: CDR1 LGHNA, CDR2 YSLEER. This CDR3 spans 17 amino acids. The CDR3 region is CASSQVLGGGGSIPQHF. For the CDR3, the DNA is TGCGCCAGCAGCCAAGTATTGGGCGGAGGGGGCTCTATTCCCCAGCATTTT.

The genes are TRBV7-3 and TRBJ2-2; TRBD1 matches at 9 bases. J lost 2 bases, V lost 5 bases, and 6 bases had no gene match. The CDR3 is 16 amino acids. Germline V gene lookup returns CDR1 SGHTA and CDR2 FQGTGA. The CDR3 sequence is CASSPGQGYNTGELFF. The CDR3 DNA reads TGTGCCAGCAGCCCTGGACAGGGGTATAACACCGGGGAGCTGTTTTTT. The full variable domain, with the rest looked up from reference TRBV7-3 and TRBJ2-2, is GAGVSQTPSNKVTEKGKYVELRCDPISGHTALYWYRQSLGQGPEFLIYFQGTGAADDSGLPNDRFFAVRPEGSVSTLKIQRTERGDSAVYLCASSPGQGYNTGELFFGEGSRLTVL.

This clone was detected a few times. The CDR3 region has the DNA TGCGCCAGCAGCCAAGCGCTTGGGGGGAAGCTGACTAGCGGACCCTCCTACGAGCAGTACTTC. This sequence encodes CASSQALGGKLTSGPSYEQYF. The chain joins TRBV4-1 to TRBJ2-7; 9 bases map to TRBD2. Germline V lookup: CDR1 MGHRA, CDR2 YSYEKL. Germline trimming cut 1 base from V and 0 bases from J; bases unmatched to any gene: 19. CDR3 length: 21 residues.

V gene TRBV28 combines with J gene TRBJ1-1; 8 bases are shared with TRBD1. The germline V gene encodes CDR1 MDHEN and CDR2 SYDVKM. The CDR3 loop spans 14 amino acids. Unmatched junction bases numbered 6, after V lost 8 bases and J lost 1 base. The CDR3 coding sequence is TGTGCCAGCTTGCTTGGACAGGGGAACACTGAAGCTTTCTTT. Translation: CASLLGQGNTEAFF.

This clone was counted only a few times. The genes are TRBV10-2 and TRBJ2-7; 11 nucleotides match TRBD2. The germline V gene has CDR1 WSHSY and CDR2 SAAADI. CDR3 length: 15 residues. V shed 6 bases and J 2 bases; nucleotides not matched to a gene: 6. CDR3 loop: CASSASGRPPYEQYF. The DNA of the CDR3 is TGCGCCAGCAGCGCTAGCGGGAGGCCACCCTACGAGCAGTACTTC.

This rearrangement joins TRBV18 to TRBJ1-3; 10 positions agree with TRBD1. The V gene's germline CDR1 is KGHSH and CDR2 LQKENI. CDR3 length: 17 amino acids. Trimming cost V 2 bases and J 2 bases; bases outside gene matches: 6. The DNA of the CDR3 is TGTGCCAGCTCACCATCGGACGGACAGGGGGCTGGAAACACCATATATTTT. This encodes CASSPSDGQGAGNTIYF. Full variable domain (remainder filled in from reference TRBV18 and TRBJ1-3): NAGVMQNPRHLVRRRGQEARLRCSPMKGHSHVYWYRQLPEEGLKFMVYLQKENIIDESGMPKERFSAEFPKEGPSILRIQQVVRGDSAAYFCASSPSDGQGAGNTIYFGEGSWLTVV.

The chain couples TRBV28 to TRBJ2-7; D is perhaps TRBD1 (6 bases). V was shortened by 4 bases and J by 6 bases, with 7 bases between the two germline ends. The CDR3 has 11 amino acids. Germline-derived CDR1 and CDR2 are MDHEN and SYDVKM. CDR3 amino acids: CASSYRAEQYF. In DNA, the CDR3 is TGTGCCAGCAGTTACAGGGCCGAGCAGTACTTC.

A single count supports this clone. The chain couples TRBV5-6 to TRBJ2-1, with a tentative D call TRBD2 (5 bases). CDR3 length equals 15 residues. Trimming removed 3 bases at V and 1 base at J, with 11 bases between. Germline CDR1 is SGHDT and CDR2 is YYEEEE. The CDR3 here is CASSSTGNSYNEQFF. The CDR3 coding sequence is TGTGCCAGCAGCTCCACGGGAAATTCCTACAATGAGCAGTTCTTC.

The rearrangement joins TRBV12-5 to TRBJ2-7; 9 bases are a match to TRBD1. This CDR3 is 14 amino acids long. Germline V gives CDR1 LGHNT, CDR2 FRNRAP. V was pared by 7 bases and J by 2 bases, with 6 bases of the junction left unmatched. The CDR3 protein is CASAEQGATYEQYF. The CDR3 DNA reads as TGTGCTAGTGCTGAACAGGGGGCCACCTACGAGCAGTACTTC.

The chain couples TRBV6-5 to TRBJ2-7, with TRBD2 as a possible D gene (7 bases). The CDR3 has 13 amino acids. V dropped 6 bases and J dropped 2 bases, with 11 bases sitting between them. The V gene's germline CDR1 is MNHEY and CDR2 SVGAGI. The CDR3 sequence is CASSGGPPYEQYF. CDR3 sequence (DNA): TGTGCCAGCAGCGGGGGGCCCCCCTACGAGCAGTACTTC.

J is TRBJ1-2 and V is TRBV3-1 (or the pseudogene TRBV3-2), with D uncertain. Trimming removed 4 bases from V and 9 bases from J, with 18 bases in between. The CDR3 covers 14 residues. CDR1 LGHDT and CDR2 YNNKEL come from the germline V gene (reference sequence). DNA of the CDR3: TGTGCCAGCAGCCTCCCGGGTCTCCTGAGGAGCTACACCTTC. Translating gives CASSLPGLLRSYTF.

This clone showed up just once. V and J are TRBV4-3 and TRBJ1-2; 7 nucleotides line up with TRBD1. V dropped 0 bases and J dropped 5; count of bases not matched to a gene: 9. The germline CDR1 and CDR2 sequences are LGHNA and YSLEER. The CDR3 runs to 16 residues. The CDR3 protein is CASSQDHRGDGYGYTF. The CDR3 coding sequence is TGCGCCAGCAGCCAAGACCACAGGGGAGATGGTTATGGCTACACCTTC.